These 8 T cell receptor beta chains came from one sample sequenced in a study of T cell repertoires in cytomegalovirus infection. TCRdb re-called the reads with MiXCR, one entry per CDR3 protein. The sample yields roughly 80,000 distinct CDR3 sequences, roughly a quarter seen once. These receptors lack a known antigen. The sequencing used CD8+ T cells from cultured PBMCs, collected from culture after CMV antigen stimulation. Receptors originate from a human donor in good health (CMV status not recorded). Some clones in this sample may be carry-over from other donors' samples.

V and J are TRBV7-9 and TRBJ2-1; TRBD2 aligns across 8 bases. CDR3 length: 11 amino acids. Per the germline V gene, CDR1 is SEHNR and CDR2 is FQNEAQ (reference sequence). J lost 15 bases, V lost 5 bases, and 6 bases had no gene match. The CDR3 reads CASSHSGTPFF. CDR3 coding DNA: TGTGCCAGCAGCCATAGCGGGACGCCGTTCTTC.

This clonotype was detected a few times. The genes are TRBV2 and TRBJ1-1, with a weak D call TRBD1 (6 bases). Germline values: CDR1 SNHLY, CDR2 FYNNEI. This CDR3 is 16 amino acids long. V lost 0 bases to trimming and J lost 0 bases, with 11 bases between them. The CDR3 spells CASSEAWDTMNTEAFF. The DNA of the CDR3 is TGTGCCAGCAGTGAAGCCTGGGACACCATGAACACTGAAGCTTTCTTT.

This clonotype was seen more than once but under ten times. The chain uses TRBV10-3 and TRBJ2-7; 13 bases fit TRBD2. The CDR3 consists of 19 residues. V shed 4 bases, J shed 0 bases, and the junction held 12 bases outside the gene matches. CDR1 is ENHRY and CDR2 is SYGVKD in the germline V gene. The CDR3 here is CAISATKTSGRFSSYEQYF. The CDR3 nucleotides read TGTGCCATCAGTGCGACGAAGACTAGCGGGAGGTTCAGCTCCTACGAGCAGTACTTC.

This clonotype was seen many times. This chain connects TRBV7-6 to TRBJ2-1; perhaps TRBD2 as D (6 bases). Trimming removed 1 base at V and 13 bases at J, with 11 bases between. The CDR3 extends over 12 amino acids. Germline V gene sequence: CDR1 SGHVS, CDR2 FNYEAQ. CDR3 DNA: TGTGCCAGCAGCTTAGGGGCTAGCGAACAGTTCTTC. Its protein product is CASSLGASEQFF.

This clonotype occurred many times. The chain is built from TRBV7-6 and TRBJ2-7; D perhaps matches TRBD1 (6 bases). V lost 5 bases, J lost 0 bases, and 17 bases lay in between. Per the germline V gene, CDR1 is SGHVS and CDR2 is FNYEAQ. The CDR3 sequence is 16 residues long. CDR3 in amino acids: CASSRNRETGSYEQYF. CDR3 bases: TGTGCCAGCAGCCGCAACAGGGAGACAGGCTCCTACGAGCAGTACTTC. Drawing the rest from reference TRBV7-6 and TRBJ2-7, the complete variable domain is GAGVSQSPRYKVTKRGQDVALRCDPISGHVSLYWYRQALGQGPEFLTYFNYEAQQDKSGLPNDRFSAERPEGSISTLTIQRTEQRDSAMYRCASSRNRETGSYEQYFGPGTRLTVT.

CDR3 in amino acids: CASSLAGASNQFF. The CDR3 DNA reads TGCGCCAGCAGCTTGGCGGGGGCCTCGAACCAGTTCTTC. This chain uses TRBV5-1 with TRBJ2-1, with D possibly called TRBD1 or TRBD2 (6 bases each). Germline values: CDR1 SGHRS, CDR2 YFSETQ. The V end was cut by 0 bases, the J end by 13 bases, with 14 bases between. The CDR3 runs to 13 residues. Together with reference TRBV5-1 and TRBJ2-1, the CDR3 gives the full variable domain: KAGVTQTPRYLIKTRGQQVTLSCSPISGHRSVSWYQQTPGQGLQFLFEYFSETQRNKGNFPGRFSGRQFSNSRSEMNVSTLELGDSALYLCASSLAGASNQFFGPGTRLTVL.

The V gene is TRBV6-1, the J gene TRBJ1-5; D is unresolved. The germline V gene has CDR1 MNHNS and CDR2 SASEGT. Trimming removed 6 bases at V and 0 bases at J, with 18 bases between. The CDR3 totals 17 residues. CDR3: CASSSRADFISNQPQHF. The CDR3 region has the DNA TGTGCCAGCAGCTCGCGTGCGGACTTCATTAGCAATCAGCCCCAGCATTTT.

This clonotype was observed a handful of times. The chain is built from TRBV18 and TRBJ1-5, with 7 bases fitting TRBD1. The CDR3 consists of 15 residues. From germline, CDR1 is KGHSH and CDR2 LQKENI. V was clipped by 2 bases and J by 4 bases; unmatched bases: 5. Here the CDR3 reads CASSPTQGVNQPQHF. The CDR3 DNA is TGTGCCAGCTCACCAACGCAGGGGGTTAATCAGCCCCAGCATTTT. Full variable domain (remainder filled in from reference TRBV18 and TRBJ1-5): NAGVMQNPRHLVRRRGQEARLRCSPMKGHSHVYWYRQLPEEGLKFMVYLQKENIIDESGMPKERFSAEFPKEGPSILRIQQVVRGDSAAYFCASSPTQGVNQPQHFGDGTRLSIL.